The T cell receptor beta chain described here comes from a study of cytomegalovirus exposure and HLA in healthy donors. Study-wide findings and caveats: Among immune exposure information, only CMV serostatus was available. Donors belonging to an Asian-associated ancestry cluster reportedly showed fewer N-insertions in productive TCRs than the roughly 700-donor mean, according to what a later analysis found.

Germline CDR1 reads LNHDA; CDR2 reads SQIVND (reference sequence). V lost 6 bases and J lost 4; bases outside the gene matches: 2. The CDR3 sequence is 14 residues long. Points on this clone: Its antigen is not known.

Researchers ran the PCR with 60 Vbeta and 13 Jbeta primers. This table comes from immunoSEQ multiplex PCR, and its TCRdb copy is limited to in-frame clones, with some not included. The table lists 100,000 to 150,000 clones. The clonotype originates from a woman aged 40 to 50 in good health and CMV-seropositive. The source material was PBMCs. The chain combines TRBV19 with TRBJ2-1; 11 bases line up with TRBD2. CDR3 DNA: TGTGCCAGTAGCCTAGCGGGGGGATACAATGAGCAGTTCTTC. This encodes CASSLAGGYNEQFF.